Shown below are 5 T cell receptor beta chains from a single sample sequenced in a study of identical twins. TCRdb reprocessed the 5' RACE reads via MiXCR and lists one record per CDR3 protein. The sample consists of roughly 350,000 distinct CDR3 sequences, about 12% of them appearing once. The same sample was also studied in work on yellow fever vaccine responses in identical twins.

Sequenced: CD8+ T cells sorted from blood. All receptors derive from a woman under 30 in good health.

This clonotype has ten or more counts. The chain employs TRBV12-3 or TRBV12-4 and TRBJ2-1, with a possible D match to TRBD1 (6 bases). V shed 2 bases and J shed 12 bases, with 14 bases lying between them. The CDR3 extends over 13 amino acids. The CDR3 here is CASSLQPGHPQFF. The CDR3 DNA is TGTGCCAGCAGTTTACAGCCGGGACACCCGCAGTTCTTC.

The V gene is TRBV11-2, the J gene TRBJ2-2; 7 positions match TRBD2. Germline CDR1 and CDR2: SGHAT and FQNNGV. J gave up 0 bases and V 5 bases, and 12 bases lay outside the gene matches. The CDR3 spans 18 residues. CDR3 loop: CASSPDWEGHANTGELFF. The CDR3 DNA reads TGTGCCAGCAGCCCCGACTGGGAGGGGCACGCGAACACCGGGGAGCTGTTTTTT.

J is TRBJ1-1 and V is TRBV3-1; no definite D call. CDR3 size: 13 residues. From germline, CDR1 is LGHDT and CDR2 YNNKEL (reference sequence). V lost 0 bases and J 6 bases, leaving 8 bases between the germline ends. The CDR3 sequence is CASSQDGRPEAFF. CDR3 in DNA: TGTGCCAGCAGCCAAGACGGGCGCCCTGAAGCTTTCTTT.

The rearrangement uses TRBV4-1 and TRBJ2-2, with D tentatively TRBD2 (5 bases). Germline CDR1 and CDR2: MGHRA and YSYEKL. The CDR3 is 18 residues long. V lost 0 bases and J lost 5, with 19 bases in between. This chain's CDR3 is CASSQEPDFEGRTGELFF. As DNA, the CDR3 is TGCGCCAGCAGCCAAGAGCCAGACTTCGAGGGTCGGACCGGGGAGCTGTTTTTT.

This clonotype was counted a few times. This chain uses TRBV5-1 with TRBJ1-1, with D unclear. CDR1 and CDR2 (germline): SGHRS, YFSETQ. The V and J ends lost 2 bases and 3 bases respectively, with 17 bases between them. This CDR3 has 16 residues. CDR3 DNA sequence: TGCGCCAGCAGCTTAGGGAGAGGCGGTGGTGACACTGAAGCTTTCTTT. This translates into CASSLGRGGGDTEAFF.